The text below deals with one T cell receptor beta chain. What it binds is not known. This entry is derived from a study of monozygotic twins with inflammatory bowel disease. Study-wide findings and caveats: Some repertoire variability may stem from patients' differing immunosuppressive treatments. Neither one strong signal nor one clonotype associated with IBD was supported.

Blood was drawn once per donor, and each sample measured approximately 2.4 ml. The CDR3 sequence is 17 residues long. Germline V gives CDR1 SGHAT, CDR2 FQNNGV. UMIs that included a 6-nucleotide sample barcode were added by template switching, which took place during cDNA synthesis. TCRdb re-called the 5' RACE reads, yielding one record per CDR3 amino acid sequence without DNA. The repertoire table contains about 330,000 distinct CDR3 sequences. The receptor was isolated from a human donor with ulcerative colitis or Crohn's disease, or a healthy co-twin of an affected twin (not recorded which). The sequencing input was blood. The chain is built from TRBV11-2 and TRBJ2-7; TCRdb proposes TRBD1, but this gene call is untestable without DNA. The CDR3 spells CASSLVADRGSRSEQYF.